Listed here are 3 T cell receptor beta chains from one sample, sequenced in a study of T cell repertoires in cytomegalovirus infection. TCRdb called the reads again in MiXCR, with one record for every CDR3 protein. This repertoire shows under 200,000 distinct CDR3 sequences, 20% to 25% found once; its top ten account for roughly 25%. Their antigen targets remain unknown. Source: CD8+ T cells from cultured PBMCs, taken from culture after CMV antigen stimulation. Receptor source: a human donor in good health (CMV status not recorded). Some clones in this sample may be carry-over from other donors' samples.

This clonotype was seen more than once but under ten times. V is TRBV7-2 and J is TRBJ1-1; tentatively, D is TRBD1 (5 bases). V lost 2 bases, J lost 5 bases, and 9 bases lay in between. The CDR3 length is 13 residues. Germline CDR1 and CDR2: SGHTA and FQGNSA. The CDR3 region is CASSLWGKTEAFF. CDR3 sequence (DNA): TGTGCCAGCAGCTTATGGGGGAAAACTGAAGCTTTCTTT.

DNA of the CDR3: TGTGCCAGCAGCCAAGATGGGATCTATGGCTACACCTTC. It is translated as CASSQDGIYGYTF. The J gene is TRBJ1-2, the V gene TRBV14; D is unclear. Looked up from germline, CDR1 is SGHDN and CDR2 is FVKESK. Between the trimmed V and J ends, which lost 0 bases and 4 bases, there was a span of 6 bases. This CDR3 is 13 amino acids long.

The J gene is TRBJ2-6, the V gene TRBV7-2; D is unclear. The germline gives CDR1 SGHTA, CDR2 FQGNSA. Trimming stripped 5 bases from V and 0 bases from J, with 14 bases between. This CDR3 contains 17 residues. The DNA of the CDR3 is TGTGCCAGCAGCCTCATGGAGTGGATCTCTGGGGCCAACGTCCTGACTTTC. This codes for CASSLMEWISGANVLTF.